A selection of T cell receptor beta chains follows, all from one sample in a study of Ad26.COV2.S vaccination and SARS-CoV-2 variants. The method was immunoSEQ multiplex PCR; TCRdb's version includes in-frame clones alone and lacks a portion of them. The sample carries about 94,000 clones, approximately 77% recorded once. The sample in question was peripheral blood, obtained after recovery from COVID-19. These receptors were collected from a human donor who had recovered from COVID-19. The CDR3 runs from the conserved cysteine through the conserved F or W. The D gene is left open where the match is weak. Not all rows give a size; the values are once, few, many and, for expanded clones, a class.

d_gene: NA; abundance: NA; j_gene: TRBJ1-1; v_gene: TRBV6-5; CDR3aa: CASNGNTEAFF; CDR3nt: TGTGCCAGCAACGGGAACACTGAAGCTTTCTTT
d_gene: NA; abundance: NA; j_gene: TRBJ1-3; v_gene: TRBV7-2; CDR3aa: CASSLGSPRGNTIYF; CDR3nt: TGTGCCAGCAGCTTAGGGTCTCCGAGGGGAAACACCATATATTTT
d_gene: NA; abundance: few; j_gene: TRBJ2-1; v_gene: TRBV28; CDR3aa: CASSLPRGNEQFF; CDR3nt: TGTGCCAGCAGTTTACCCCGGGGGAATGAGCAGTTCTTC
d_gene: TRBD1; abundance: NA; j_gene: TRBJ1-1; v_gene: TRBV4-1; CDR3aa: CASSQDEGAYTEAFF; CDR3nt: TGCGCCAGCAGCCAAGATGAGGGGGCCTACACTGAAGCTTTCTTT
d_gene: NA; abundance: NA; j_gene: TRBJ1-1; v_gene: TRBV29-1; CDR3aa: CSVEKFQVFF; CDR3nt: TGCAGCGTTGAAAAATTCCAGGTTTTCTTT
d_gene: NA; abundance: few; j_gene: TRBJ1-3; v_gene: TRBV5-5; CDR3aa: CASSLGTGSGNTIYF; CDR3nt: TGTGCCAGCAGCTTGGGAACAGGTTCTGGAAACACCATATATTTT
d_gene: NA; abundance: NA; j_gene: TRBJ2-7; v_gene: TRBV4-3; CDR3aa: CASSQGNSGSYEQYF; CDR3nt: TGCGCCAGCAGCCAAGGGAATAGCGGTTCCTACGAGCAGTACTTC
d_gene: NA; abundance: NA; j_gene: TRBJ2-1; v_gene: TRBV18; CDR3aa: CASSPGQWGHGDNEQFF; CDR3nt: TGTGCCAGCTCACCAGGACAGTGGGGCCACGGGGACAATGAGCAGTTCTTC
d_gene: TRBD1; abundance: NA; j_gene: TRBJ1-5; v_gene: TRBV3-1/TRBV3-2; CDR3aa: CASSQGDRGRPQHF; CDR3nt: TGTGCCAGCAGCCAGGGGGACAGGGGCAGGCCCCAGCATTTT
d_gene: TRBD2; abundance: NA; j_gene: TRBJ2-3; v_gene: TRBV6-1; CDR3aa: CASRETQREWEDTQYF; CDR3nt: TGTGCCAGCAGGGAAACCCAGCGGGAGTGGGAAGATACGCAGTATTTT
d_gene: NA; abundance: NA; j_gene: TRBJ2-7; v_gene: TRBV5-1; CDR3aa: CASSPTPGPPSYEQYF; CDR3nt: TGCGCCAGCAGCCCGACACCGGGACCGCCATCCTACGAGCAGTACTTC
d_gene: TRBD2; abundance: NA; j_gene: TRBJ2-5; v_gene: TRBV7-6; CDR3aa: CASSFSGGKETQYF; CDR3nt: TGTGCCAGCAGCTTCTCGGGGGGGAAAGAGACCCAGTACTTC